This TCR beta chain was retrieved from a study of PD-1 blockade in mismatch repair-deficient tumors. PCR or immunohistochemistry showed mismatch repair deficiency in every enrolled patient. TCR sequencing covered a few patients who responded to pembrolizumab. This CDR3 contains 14 residues. Clones were read by immunoSEQ multiplex PCR, and TCRdb kept only the in-frame ones, dropping some. The repertoire has about 49,000 clones, 70% to 85% of them found once; the top ten carry around 3.3%. This material consisted of PBMCs, taken before pembrolizumab treatment. The chain links TRBV21-1 to TRBJ1-5. TRBV21-1 corresponds to a pseudogene. This clonotype was obtained from an adult with mismatch repair-deficient cancer. For the CDR3, the DNA is TGTGCCGGGCCGGGGGTTACGAGCAATCAGCCCCAGCATTTT. As protein: CAGPGVTSNQPQHF.